This T cell receptor (beta chain) emerged from a study of blood T cell repertoires in COVID-19. Whole-study context: Acute and convalescent COVID-19 specimens originated in the United States, Italy and Spain. T cells, B-cell-depleted T cells, or PBMCs provided the cDNA or gDNA that served as material.

Original handling: Reference gene primer amplification yielded estimated nucleated cell counts. The data were produced by immunoSEQ multiplex PCR, yet TCRdb's version contains in-frame clones alone and is incomplete. V, J and clone size are those of that table, while D and trimming were read from the DNA. The sample has some 250,000 clones, 86% seen once. This CDR3 spans 17 amino acids. Sequencing was performed on peripheral blood. The receptor comes from a man aged 55-75 years with acute or convalescent COVID-19. This chain joins TRBV21-1 and TRBJ2-1; the table gives TRBD1 as D, unverified against the DNA. TRBV21-1 is termed a pseudogene. CDR3 residues: CAGILSGQARAYNEQFF. The CDR3 region has the DNA TGTGCCGGAATACTATCTGGACAGGCCCGAGCCTACAATGAGCAGTTCTTC.